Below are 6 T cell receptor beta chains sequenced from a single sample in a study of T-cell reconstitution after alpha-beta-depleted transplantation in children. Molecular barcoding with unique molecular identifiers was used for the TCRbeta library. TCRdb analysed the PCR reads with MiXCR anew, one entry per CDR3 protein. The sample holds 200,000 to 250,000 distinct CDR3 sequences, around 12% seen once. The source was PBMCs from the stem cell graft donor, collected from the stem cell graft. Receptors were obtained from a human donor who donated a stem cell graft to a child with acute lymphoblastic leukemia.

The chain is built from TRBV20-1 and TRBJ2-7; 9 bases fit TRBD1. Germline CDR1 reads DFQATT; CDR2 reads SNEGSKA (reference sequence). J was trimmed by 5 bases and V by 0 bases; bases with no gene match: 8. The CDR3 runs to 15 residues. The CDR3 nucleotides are TGCAGTGCTAGAGATGTCGGACAGGGGTACCACGAGCAGTACTTC. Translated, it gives CSARDVGQGYHEQYF.

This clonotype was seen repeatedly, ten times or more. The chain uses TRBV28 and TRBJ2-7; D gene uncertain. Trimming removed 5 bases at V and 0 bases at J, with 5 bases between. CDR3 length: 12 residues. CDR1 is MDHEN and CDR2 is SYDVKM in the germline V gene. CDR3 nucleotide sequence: TGTGCCAGCAGTATACCCTCCTACGAGCAGTACTTC. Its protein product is CASSIPSYEQYF.

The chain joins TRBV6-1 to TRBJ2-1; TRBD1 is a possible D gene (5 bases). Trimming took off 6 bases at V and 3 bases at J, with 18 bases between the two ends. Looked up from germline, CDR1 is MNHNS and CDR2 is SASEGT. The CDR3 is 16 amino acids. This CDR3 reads CASSLLSGYLYNEQFF. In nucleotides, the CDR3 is TGTGCCAGCAGCCTGCTATCAGGGTACCTCTACAATGAGCAGTTCTTC.

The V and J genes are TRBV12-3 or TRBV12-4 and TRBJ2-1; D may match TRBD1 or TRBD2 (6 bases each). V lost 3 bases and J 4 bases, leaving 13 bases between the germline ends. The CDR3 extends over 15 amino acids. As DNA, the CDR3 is TGTGCCAGCAGTTTGGGGGCGGGGTTGTACAATGAGCAGTTCTTC. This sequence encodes CASSLGAGLYNEQFF.

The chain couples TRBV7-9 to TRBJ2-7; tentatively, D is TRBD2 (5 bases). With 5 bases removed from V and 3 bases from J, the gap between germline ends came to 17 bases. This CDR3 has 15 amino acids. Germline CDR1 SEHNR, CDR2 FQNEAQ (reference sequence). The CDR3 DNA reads TGTGCCAGCAGCGAATCGGGGTTCGCATACTACGAGCAGTACTTC. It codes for CASSESGFAYYEQYF.

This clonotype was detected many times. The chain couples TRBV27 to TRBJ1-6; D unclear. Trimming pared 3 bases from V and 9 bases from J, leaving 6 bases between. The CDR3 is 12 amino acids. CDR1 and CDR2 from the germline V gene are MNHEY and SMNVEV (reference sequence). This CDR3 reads CASSLRRSPLHF. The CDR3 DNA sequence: TGTGCCAGCAGTTTGAGGCGTTCACCCCTCCACTTT.